This T cell receptor (beta chain) was identified during a study of cytomegalovirus exposure and HLA in healthy donors. For the study at large: In a previous analysis, some 110 million unique TCR beta sequences were found from 150 million to 200 million T cells.

Details on this clone: No antigen is known for it.

Researchers ran the PCR with 60 Vbeta and 13 Jbeta primers. Clones were read by immunoSEQ multiplex PCR, and TCRdb kept only the in-frame ones, dropping some. Of over 250,000 clones listed, under 80% were seen once; the top ten hold under 2.5%. Overall study results and limits: Confirmation in vitro established that a few CMV-associated chains were specific for CMV antigens. Across donors, presence/absence analyses took sequencing depth to be roughly uniform.

Germline V gene lookup returns CDR1 MDHEN and CDR2 SYDVKM. V lost 5 bases and J lost 5, with 16 bases in between. The CDR3 covers 15 residues. The receptor comes from a female donor in good health and CMV-seronegative. Source material: PBMCs. V and J are TRBV28 and TRBJ1-5, with D perhaps TRBD1 (6 bases). The CDR3 sequence is CASSRNYGGDQPQHF. Here the CDR3 DNA reads TGTGCCAGCAGTCGAAACTATGGGGGCGATCAGCCCCAGCATTTT.